Listed below are T cell receptor beta chains from one sample, sequenced in a study of identical twins. MiXCR was run by TCRdb on the 5' RACE reads, yielding one entry per CDR3 protein. The sample lists hundreds of thousands of distinct CDR3 sequences, more than 9% occurring once. These same data were also listed under a study on yellow fever vaccine responses in identical twins.

Sequencing used PBMCs. All receptors derive from a woman aged 18-29 years in good health. Both conserved end residues are part of each CDR3. Fields, in order: V gene, D gene, clone size, J gene, CDR3 DNA, CDR3 protein. D genes are given only for firm matches. The size entry is marked missing in some rows and otherwise reads once, few, many or a size class.

>TRBV5-1|TRBD2|many|TRBJ2-3
TGCGCCAGCAGCACGGGACTAGCGGGATTTAGCACAGATACGCAGTATTTT
CASSTGLAGFSTDTQYF
>TRBV11-2|NA|many|TRBJ1-5
TGTGCCAGCAGCTTAGAGGGCGATAGCAATCAGCCCCAGCATTTT
CASSLEGDSNQPQHF
>TRBV12-3/TRBV12-4|TRBD1|NA|TRBJ1-4
TGTGCCAGCAGTCATCCGGGACAGAAAAATGAAAAACTGTTTTTT
CASSHPGQKNEKLFF
>TRBV14|NA|NA|TRBJ1-1
TGTGCCAGCAGCTCCAGGGCTATGAACACTGAAGCTTTCTTT
CASSSRAMNTEAFF
>TRBV11-3|NA|few|TRBJ2-1
TGTGCCAGCAGCCTGACTCAGGGCACCTACAATGAGCAGTTCTTC
CASSLTQGTYNEQFF
>TRBV12-5|NA|few|TRBJ2-2
TGTGCTAGTGGTTTGCAGGGGGGGATCACCGGGGAGCTGTTTTTT
CASGLQGGITGELFF
>TRBV29-1|TRBD2|few|TRBJ2-1
TGCAGCGTTGAATGGGCTTGGCTAGCGGGGGGGGATGAGCAGTTCTTC
CSVEWAWLAGGDEQFF
>TRBV12-3/TRBV12-4|NA|few|TRBJ2-1
TGTGCCAGCAGCCCGGCGGGGCATTACAATGAGCAGTTCTTC
CASSPAGHYNEQFF
>TRBV2|NA|many|TRBJ2-3
TGTGCCAGCAGGGGGTCTTTCCCAGATACGCAGTATTTT
CASRGSFPDTQYF
>TRBV12-3/TRBV12-4|NA|NA|TRBJ2-2
TGTGCCAGCAGTTTAGGGCCTGGGCCGGCCGGGGAGCTGTTTTTT
CASSLGPGPAGELFF
>TRBV7-9|TRBD1|many|TRBJ1-1
TGTGCCAGCAGCCTTACAGGGGGGCGAAACACTGAAGCTTTCTTT
CASSLTGGRNTEAFF
>TRBV11-3|NA|NA|TRBJ1-1
TGTGCCAGCAGCCACGACAGAACGAACACTGAAGCTTTCTTT
CASSHDRTNTEAFF
>TRBV6-1|TRBD2|NA|TRBJ2-1
TGTGCCAGCAGCCCCCAGCGGGGACCCTACAATGAGCAGTTCTTC
CASSPQRGPYNEQFF
>TRBV28|TRBD2|NA|TRBJ2-5
TGTGCCAGCAGTTTATACCTAGCGGGAGGGCCTTCAAAGACCCAGTACTTC
CASSLYLAGGPSKTQYF
>TRBV29-1|NA|many|TRBJ2-3
TGCAGCGTTGAAATCACAAGCACAGATACGCAGTATTTT
CSVEITSTDTQYF
>TRBV12-3/TRBV12-4|TRBD2|many|TRBJ2-3
TGTGCCAGCAGTTCACCTCTAGCGGACACAGATACGCAGTATTTT
CASSSPLADTDTQYF
>TRBV5-1|NA|NA|TRBJ1-5
TGCGCCAGCAGCTTGGCAGGGTTGGGCAATCAGCCCCAGCATTTT
CASSLAGLGNQPQHF
>TRBV5-1|NA|NA|TRBJ2-1
TGCGCCAGCAGCCGGAGAGCCAGGGCTGACAATGAGCAGTTCTTC
CASSRRARADNEQFF
>TRBV5-1|TRBD2|NA|TRBJ2-5
TGCGCCAGCAGCTACCGCGGGGGGTATGAGACCCAGTACTTC
CASSYRGGYETQYF
>TRBV29-1|NA|NA|TRBJ2-3
TGCAGCGTTGAAGATGACGGGACAGATACGCAGTATTTT
CSVEDDGTDTQYF
>TRBV5-1|TRBD2|few|TRBJ2-1
TGCGCCAGCAGCATAAGCGGGGGGGCCTGGGATGAGCAGTTCTTC
CASSISGGAWDEQFF
>TRBV24-1|TRBD2|NA|TRBJ2-3
TGTGCCACCAGCTGGACTAGCGGTAAAACAGATACGCAGTATTTT
CATSWTSGKTDTQYF
>TRBV7-9|NA|NA|TRBJ2-1
TGTGCCAGCAGCTTAGCTGAAAATGAGCAGTTCTTC
CASSLAENEQFF
>TRBV5-8|NA|NA|TRBJ2-3
TGTGCCAGCAGCCTCCGGGGAACTAGCACAGATACGCAGTATTTT
CASSLRGTSTDTQYF
>TRBV18|NA|NA|TRBJ2-5
TGTGCCAGCTCACCACAATACAGGGGACTCCAAGAGACCCAGTACTTC
CASSPQYRGLQETQYF
>TRBV25-1|NA|few|TRBJ1-3
TGTGCCAGCAGTCATCCGATCTCTGGAAACACCATATATTTT
CASSHPISGNTIYF
>TRBV9|NA|many|TRBJ1-1
TGTGCCAGCAGCTCGGAAGGGACGGGCGGAAACACTGAAGCTTTCTTT
CASSSEGTGGNTEAFF
>TRBV2|TRBD1|few|TRBJ2-5
TGTGCCAGCAACCCACAGGGGGTAAAGACCCAGTACTTC
CASNPQGVKTQYF
>TRBV11-1|NA|few|TRBJ1-1
TGTGCCAGCACATCCAGGGGACCCACTGAAGCTTTCTTT
CASTSRGPTEAFF
>TRBV29-1|NA|few|TRBJ2-7
TGCAGCGTTGTCGTGACAGGTCTTGGGGAGCAGTACTTC
CSVVVTGLGEQYF
>TRBV20-1|TRBD1|few|TRBJ1-2
TGCAGTGCGCAGGGGGCATTTGTCGACGGCTACACCTTC
CSAQGAFVDGYTF
>TRBV10-3|TRBD2|NA|TRBJ2-3
TGTGCCATCGGGCCGACAGGGGGACTAGCGGGGAACACAGATACGCAGTATTTT
CAIGPTGGLAGNTDTQYF
>TRBV27|NA|NA|TRBJ1-2
TGTGCCAGCAGTTTTGGTGGAGTAGCCGATGCTAACTATGGCTACACCTTC
CASSFGGVADANYGYTF
>TRBV12-3/TRBV12-4|NA|few|TRBJ2-7
TGTGCCAGCAGTTTGGGTGGATCCCTCGAGCAGTACTTC
CASSLGGSLEQYF
>TRBV7-2|TRBD2|few|TRBJ2-3
TGTGCCAGCAGCTTAGCGTTGATAGCGGGAGTACCATTTAGCACAGATACGCAGTATTTT
CASSLALIAGVPFSTDTQYF
>TRBV4-1|TRBD2|few|TRBJ2-3
TGCGCCAGCAGCCTCCCCCCGGGGCGGGGGGGTGTTACGCAGTATTTT
CASSLPPGRGGVTQYF
>TRBV4-1|TRBD2|NA|TRBJ2-5
TGCGCCAGCAGCACTAGCGGGTGGGGTGTAAGGGAGACCCAGTACTTC
CASSTSGWGVRETQYF
>TRBV14|NA|NA|TRBJ2-2
TGTGCCAGCAGCCCCCAGACAGTTCTCACCGGGGAGCTGTTTTTT
CASSPQTVLTGELFF
>TRBV3-1|NA|NA|TRBJ1-1
TGTGCCAGCAGCCAATCGGACACTGAAGCTTTCTTT
CASSQSDTEAFF
>TRBV12-3/TRBV12-4|NA|few|TRBJ2-7
TGTGCCAGCAGTTTTTCGGAGAGCTCCTACGAGCAGTACTTC
CASSFSESSYEQYF
>TRBV10-3|NA|NA|TRBJ2-1
TGTGCCATCAGTAGGGGCCCCGATGGGAATGAGCAGTTCTTC
CAISRGPDGNEQFF
>TRBV20-1|NA|few|TRBJ2-1
TGCAGTGCTAGAGATCCCATATGGGATGAGCAGTTCTTC
CSARDPIWDEQFF
>TRBV20-1|NA|few|TRBJ2-5
TGCAGTGCTAGTTGGTCAGCTACTACGTACCAAGAGACCCAGTACTTC
CSASWSATTYQETQYF
>TRBV12-5|NA|NA|TRBJ1-1
TGTGCTAGTGGTCCCCATGGGTACGGCTACACTGAAGCTTTCTTT
CASGPHGYGYTEAFF
>TRBV7-2|NA|NA|TRBJ2-3
TGTGCCAGCAGCTCGGTAGCTGGTCGCACAGATACGCAGTATTTT
CASSSVAGRTDTQYF
>TRBV12-3/TRBV12-4|NA|many|TRBJ2-1
TGTGCCAGCAGTGGGACAGCGGGACGACGGTTCTTC
CASSGTAGRRFF
>TRBV12-3/TRBV12-4|NA|few|TRBJ2-1
TGTGCCAGCAGGACGCGGGTTTACGTTGAGCAGTTCTTC
CASRTRVYVEQFF
>TRBV6-1|NA|NA|TRBJ2-1
TGTGCCAGCAGTGAAGGCCCAGGGTACAATGAGCAGTTCTTC
CASSEGPGYNEQFF
>TRBV7-9|NA|NA|TRBJ1-5
TGTGCCAGCAGCTCAGGCTTGGGATCTAAGCATTTT
CASSSGLGSKHF
>TRBV28|TRBD2|NA|TRBJ2-7
TGTGCCAGCAGTATCACGGGGGGGGGGTACTCCTACGAGCAGTACTTC
CASSITGGGYSYEQYF
>TRBV20-1|NA|NA|TRBJ2-3
TGCAGTGTTTTTGACCCGGTAGATACGCAGTATTTT
CSVFDPVDTQYF
>TRBV4-1|NA|NA|TRBJ2-2
TGCGCCAGCAGCCAAGGAGGCACATCCACCGGGGAGCTGTTTTTT
CASSQGGTSTGELFF
>TRBV6-2/TRBV6-3|NA|few|TRBJ2-5
TGTGCCAGCAGACCAGACCGTTTGGGGCCAATGGGCACAGAGACCCAGTACTTC
CASRPDRLGPMGTETQYF
>TRBV11-2|TRBD1|NA|TRBJ2-2
TGTGCCAGCAGCTTCGGGACAGACAACACCGGGGAGCTGTTTTTT
CASSFGTDNTGELFF